The rows below give T cell receptor beta chains drawn from one sample of a study of blood T cell repertoires in COVID-19. Clones were sequenced by immunoSEQ multiplex PCR, and TCRdb holds only the in-frame ones, with some missing. The sample yields about 300,000 clones, roughly 88% seen once. Sequencing was performed on peripheral blood. All receptors derive from a woman between 50 and 59 years old with acute or convalescent COVID-19. The CDR3 runs from the conserved cysteine through the conserved F or W. A D gene is named only where the DNA matches it firmly. Where a row states a size, it is once, few, many or the class of an expanded clone; other rows omit it.

d_gene	abundance	v_gene	j_gene	CDR3aa	CDR3nt
TRBD1	NA	TRBV6-1	TRBJ2-5	CASSPTTGTVETQYF	TGTGCCAGCAGTCCCACGACAGGGACGGTCGAGACCCAGTACTTC
NA	NA	TRBV6-5	TRBJ1-2	CASSTGTYYGYTF	TGTGCCAGCAGTACAGGGACCTATTACGGCTACACCTTC
NA	NA	TRBV18	TRBJ2-5	CASSDSLLETQYF	TGTGCCAGCTCAGATAGCCTTCTCGAGACCCAGTACTTC
TRBD1	once	TRBV7-9	TRBJ1-2	CASSTPGQLNYGYTF	TGTGCCAGCAGCACACCGGGACAGTTGAACTATGGCTACACCTTC
NA	NA	TRBV6-5	TRBJ1-4	CASRGALGEKLFF	TGTGCCAGCAGGGGGGCGTTAGGGGAAAAACTGTTTTTT
TRBD2	few	TRBV10-3	TRBJ2-1	CAISSTSGAYNEQFF	TGTGCCATCAGTTCTACTAGCGGGGCCTACAATGAGCAGTTCTTC
TRBD2	NA	TRBV7-3	TRBJ2-2	CASSLGLAGTGELFF	TGTGCCAGCAGCTTAGGTCTAGCGGGGACCGGGGAGCTGTTTTTT
NA	NA	TRBV10-3	TRBJ2-7	CAISENLASEQYF	TGTGCCATCAGTGAGAACCTAGCAAGTGAGCAGTACTTC
NA	NA	TRBV29-1	TRBJ2-5	CSVEDRSAGYRETQYF	TGCAGCGTTGAAGATCGGTCGGCAGGGTATCGGGAGACCCAGTACTTC
NA	NA	TRBV2	TRBJ2-5	CASSSGVWETQYF	TGTGCCAGCAGTTCAGGGGTTTGGGAGACCCAGTACTTC
NA	NA	TRBV19	TRBJ1-1	CASSRFGGLVNTEAFF	TGTGCCAGTAGTAGGTTCGGGGGGCTTGTGAACACTGAAGCTTTCTTT
NA	few	TRBV7-9	TRBJ2-3	CASSLARLGLADTQYF	TGTGCCAGCAGCTTAGCGCGACTAGGTCTCGCAGATACGCAGTATTTT
TRBD1	NA	TRBV7-9	TRBJ1-3	CASSTDRGPGNTIYF	TGTGCCAGCAGCACCGACAGGGGTCCTGGAAACACCATATATTTT
TRBD2	NA	TRBV18	TRBJ2-2	CASSPALADGELFF	TGTGCCAGCTCACCGGCACTAGCGGACGGGGAGCTGTTTTTT
TRBD2	few	TRBV28	TRBJ2-1	CASRNGRDSYNEQFF	TGTGCCAGCAGGAACGGGAGGGACTCCTACAATGAGCAGTTCTTC
NA	few	TRBV9	TRBJ1-4	CASSVGGGGGTNEKLFF	TGTGCCAGCAGCGTAGGAGGGGGTGGCGGAACTAATGAAAAACTGTTTTTT
TRBD2	NA	TRBV13	TRBJ2-1	CASSLDSGGVGEQFF	TGTGCCAGCAGCTTAGATAGCGGGGGAGTGGGTGAGCAGTTCTTC
TRBD1	NA	TRBV19	TRBJ1-1	CASSFPGQGPNTEAFF	TGTGCCAGTAGTTTCCCGGGACAGGGACCGAACACTGAAGCTTTCTTT
TRBD2	NA	TRBV11-1	TRBJ2-7	CASSLDGLGGVEQYF	TGTGCCAGCAGCTTAGATGGCCTGGGGGGGGTCGAGCAGTACTTC
NA	NA	TRBV20-1	TRBJ2-7	CSASGFYEQYF	TGCAGTGCTTCAGGGTTCTACGAGCAGTACTTC
TRBD2	NA	TRBV4-1	TRBJ2-4	CASSQEGRAFKNIQYF	TGCGCCAGCAGCCAAGAGGGGAGGGCCTTCAAAAACATTCAGTACTTC
TRBD1	NA	TRBV6-4	TRBJ1-5	CASKRTGIDQPQHF	TGTGCCAGCAAAAGGACAGGGATTGATCAGCCCCAGCATTTT
NA	NA	TRBV19	TRBJ1-2	CASTVNTGTIGYGYTF	TGTGCCAGTACTGTGAACACCGGGACAATCGGCTATGGCTACACCTTC
NA	NA	TRBV7-2	TRBJ2-3	CASSLPLQGSTDTQYF	TGTGCCAGCAGCTTACCCCTACAGGGAAGCACAGATACGCAGTATTTT
NA	NA	TRBV2	TRBJ2-1	CASRLGSAGNEQFF	TGTGCCAGCAGGCTTGGGTCCGCGGGTAATGAGCAGTTCTTC
TRBD1	NA	TRBV7-2	TRBJ1-4	CASSYGPGGEKLFF	TGTGCCAGCAGCTACGGTCCAGGGGGTGAAAAACTGTTTTTT
NA	NA	TRBV5-6	TRBJ1-4	CATQHRQATNEKLFF	TGTGCCACTCAACATCGACAAGCAACTAATGAAAAACTGTTTTTT
NA	NA	TRBV19	TRBJ1-5	CASGGNMASYSNQPQHF	TGTGCCAGTGGGGGGAATATGGCCAGTTATAGCAATCAGCCCCAGCATTTT
TRBD1	NA	TRBV5-4	TRBJ2-7	CASSLGQGADEQYF	TGTGCCAGCAGCTTGGGGCAGGGGGCCGACGAGCAGTACTTC
NA	NA	TRBV3-1/TRBV3-2	TRBJ2-1	CASSQVSSSSPLGEQFF	TGTGCCAGCAGCCAGGTTTCATCTAGCAGTCCTCTCGGTGAGCAGTTCTTC
NA	NA	TRBV28	TRBJ1-2	CASSTRTALNYGYTF	TGTGCCAGCAGTACCCGGACAGCCCTTAACTATGGCTACACCTTC
NA	NA	TRBV24-1	TRBJ1-1	CATSAYGTPNTEAFF	TGTGCCACCAGTGCCTACGGGACACCGAACACTGAAGCTTTCTTT
TRBD2	NA	TRBV7-3	TRBJ2-3	CASSLWASGSPSTDTQYF	TGTGCCAGCAGCTTGTGGGCTAGCGGGAGCCCAAGCACAGATACGCAGTATTTT
NA	few	TRBV15	TRBJ1-3	CATSRELSPDTIYF	TGTGCCACCAGCAGAGAACTGTCCCCCGACACCATATATTTT
TRBD2	once	TRBV24-1	TRBJ2-5	CATSDTGLGGTQYF	TGTGCCACCAGTGATACGGGACTAGGAGGGACCCAGTACTTC
NA	NA	TRBV28	TRBJ2-7	CASSLGQSGEQYF	TGTGCCAGCAGTTTAGGTCAGTCGGGCGAGCAGTACTTC
NA	NA	TRBV18	TRBJ1-5	CASSPSTVSNQPQHF	TGTGCCAGCTCCCCTAGTACGGTGAGCAATCAGCCCCAGCATTTT
NA	few	TRBV19	TRBJ1-2	CASSIVNSRYGYTF	TGTGCCAGTAGTATAGTAAACAGCCGCTATGGCTACACCTTC
TRBD2	NA	TRBV7-8	TRBJ2-2	CASSNQGLAVQGELFF	TGTGCCAGCAGTAACCAGGGACTAGCGGTTCAGGGGGAGCTGTTTTTT
NA	once	TRBV13	TRBJ1-4	CASSLGRGAEKLFF	TGTGCCAGCAGCTTAGGGCGGGGAGCGGAAAAACTGTTTTTT
TRBD2	once	TRBV6-2/TRBV6-3	TRBJ2-1	CASSWGFSGRSVKQFF	TGTGCCAGCAGTTGGGGCTTTAGCGGGAGGTCTGTGAAGCAGTTCTTC
TRBD2	NA	TRBV11-2	TRBJ2-1	CASSPRLAGTNEQFF	TGTGCCAGCAGCCCCCGACTAGCGGGAACCAATGAGCAGTTCTTC
TRBD1	NA	TRBV10-3	TRBJ1-1	CAITPTGGTEAFF	TGTGCCATCACCCCGACAGGGGGCACTGAAGCTTTCTTT
TRBD1	NA	TRBV28	TRBJ1-5	CAFSREGASQPQHF	TGTGCCTTCTCCCGGGAGGGGGCTTCTCAGCCCCAGCATTTT
TRBD1	NA	TRBV28	TRBJ2-7	CASSLTGGSYEQYF	TGTGCCAGCAGTTTGACAGGGGGCTCCTACGAGCAGTACTTC
TRBD1	few	TRBV27	TRBJ1-2	CASSSIGTDHTSNYGYTF	TGTGCCAGCAGTTCGATCGGGACAGACCACACTTCCAACTATGGCTACACCTTC
TRBD1	NA	TRBV4-1	TRBJ1-4	CASSPIDRGNNEKLFF	TGCGCCAGCAGCCCTATCGACAGGGGGAATAATGAAAAACTGTTTTTT
TRBD1	NA	TRBV4-2	TRBJ1-2	CASSQGTGEVGYTF	TGTGCCAGCAGCCAGGGGACAGGGGAAGTTGGCTACACCTTC
TRBD1	NA	TRBV6-2/TRBV6-3	TRBJ1-5	CASSRRQGWGNQPQHF	TGTGCCAGCAGTCGCCGACAGGGGTGGGGCAATCAGCCCCAGCATTTT
TRBD2	NA	TRBV2	TRBJ2-1	CASSERLAGANEQFF	TGTGCCAGCAGTGAACGACTAGCGGGGGCCAATGAGCAGTTCTTC
NA	NA	TRBV7-2	TRBJ2-7	CASSLDGSSYEQYF	TGTGCCAGCAGCTTAGACGGGAGCAGCTACGAGCAGTACTTC
NA	NA	TRBV7-8	TRBJ2-7	CASSSGLGPGWEQYF	TGTGCCAGCAGCTCGGGACTTGGGCCTGGTTGGGAGCAGTACTTC
NA	NA	TRBV11-2	TRBJ2-3	CASSLTSWRTDTQYF	TGTGCCAGCAGCCTAACTAGCTGGCGTACAGATACGCAGTATTTT